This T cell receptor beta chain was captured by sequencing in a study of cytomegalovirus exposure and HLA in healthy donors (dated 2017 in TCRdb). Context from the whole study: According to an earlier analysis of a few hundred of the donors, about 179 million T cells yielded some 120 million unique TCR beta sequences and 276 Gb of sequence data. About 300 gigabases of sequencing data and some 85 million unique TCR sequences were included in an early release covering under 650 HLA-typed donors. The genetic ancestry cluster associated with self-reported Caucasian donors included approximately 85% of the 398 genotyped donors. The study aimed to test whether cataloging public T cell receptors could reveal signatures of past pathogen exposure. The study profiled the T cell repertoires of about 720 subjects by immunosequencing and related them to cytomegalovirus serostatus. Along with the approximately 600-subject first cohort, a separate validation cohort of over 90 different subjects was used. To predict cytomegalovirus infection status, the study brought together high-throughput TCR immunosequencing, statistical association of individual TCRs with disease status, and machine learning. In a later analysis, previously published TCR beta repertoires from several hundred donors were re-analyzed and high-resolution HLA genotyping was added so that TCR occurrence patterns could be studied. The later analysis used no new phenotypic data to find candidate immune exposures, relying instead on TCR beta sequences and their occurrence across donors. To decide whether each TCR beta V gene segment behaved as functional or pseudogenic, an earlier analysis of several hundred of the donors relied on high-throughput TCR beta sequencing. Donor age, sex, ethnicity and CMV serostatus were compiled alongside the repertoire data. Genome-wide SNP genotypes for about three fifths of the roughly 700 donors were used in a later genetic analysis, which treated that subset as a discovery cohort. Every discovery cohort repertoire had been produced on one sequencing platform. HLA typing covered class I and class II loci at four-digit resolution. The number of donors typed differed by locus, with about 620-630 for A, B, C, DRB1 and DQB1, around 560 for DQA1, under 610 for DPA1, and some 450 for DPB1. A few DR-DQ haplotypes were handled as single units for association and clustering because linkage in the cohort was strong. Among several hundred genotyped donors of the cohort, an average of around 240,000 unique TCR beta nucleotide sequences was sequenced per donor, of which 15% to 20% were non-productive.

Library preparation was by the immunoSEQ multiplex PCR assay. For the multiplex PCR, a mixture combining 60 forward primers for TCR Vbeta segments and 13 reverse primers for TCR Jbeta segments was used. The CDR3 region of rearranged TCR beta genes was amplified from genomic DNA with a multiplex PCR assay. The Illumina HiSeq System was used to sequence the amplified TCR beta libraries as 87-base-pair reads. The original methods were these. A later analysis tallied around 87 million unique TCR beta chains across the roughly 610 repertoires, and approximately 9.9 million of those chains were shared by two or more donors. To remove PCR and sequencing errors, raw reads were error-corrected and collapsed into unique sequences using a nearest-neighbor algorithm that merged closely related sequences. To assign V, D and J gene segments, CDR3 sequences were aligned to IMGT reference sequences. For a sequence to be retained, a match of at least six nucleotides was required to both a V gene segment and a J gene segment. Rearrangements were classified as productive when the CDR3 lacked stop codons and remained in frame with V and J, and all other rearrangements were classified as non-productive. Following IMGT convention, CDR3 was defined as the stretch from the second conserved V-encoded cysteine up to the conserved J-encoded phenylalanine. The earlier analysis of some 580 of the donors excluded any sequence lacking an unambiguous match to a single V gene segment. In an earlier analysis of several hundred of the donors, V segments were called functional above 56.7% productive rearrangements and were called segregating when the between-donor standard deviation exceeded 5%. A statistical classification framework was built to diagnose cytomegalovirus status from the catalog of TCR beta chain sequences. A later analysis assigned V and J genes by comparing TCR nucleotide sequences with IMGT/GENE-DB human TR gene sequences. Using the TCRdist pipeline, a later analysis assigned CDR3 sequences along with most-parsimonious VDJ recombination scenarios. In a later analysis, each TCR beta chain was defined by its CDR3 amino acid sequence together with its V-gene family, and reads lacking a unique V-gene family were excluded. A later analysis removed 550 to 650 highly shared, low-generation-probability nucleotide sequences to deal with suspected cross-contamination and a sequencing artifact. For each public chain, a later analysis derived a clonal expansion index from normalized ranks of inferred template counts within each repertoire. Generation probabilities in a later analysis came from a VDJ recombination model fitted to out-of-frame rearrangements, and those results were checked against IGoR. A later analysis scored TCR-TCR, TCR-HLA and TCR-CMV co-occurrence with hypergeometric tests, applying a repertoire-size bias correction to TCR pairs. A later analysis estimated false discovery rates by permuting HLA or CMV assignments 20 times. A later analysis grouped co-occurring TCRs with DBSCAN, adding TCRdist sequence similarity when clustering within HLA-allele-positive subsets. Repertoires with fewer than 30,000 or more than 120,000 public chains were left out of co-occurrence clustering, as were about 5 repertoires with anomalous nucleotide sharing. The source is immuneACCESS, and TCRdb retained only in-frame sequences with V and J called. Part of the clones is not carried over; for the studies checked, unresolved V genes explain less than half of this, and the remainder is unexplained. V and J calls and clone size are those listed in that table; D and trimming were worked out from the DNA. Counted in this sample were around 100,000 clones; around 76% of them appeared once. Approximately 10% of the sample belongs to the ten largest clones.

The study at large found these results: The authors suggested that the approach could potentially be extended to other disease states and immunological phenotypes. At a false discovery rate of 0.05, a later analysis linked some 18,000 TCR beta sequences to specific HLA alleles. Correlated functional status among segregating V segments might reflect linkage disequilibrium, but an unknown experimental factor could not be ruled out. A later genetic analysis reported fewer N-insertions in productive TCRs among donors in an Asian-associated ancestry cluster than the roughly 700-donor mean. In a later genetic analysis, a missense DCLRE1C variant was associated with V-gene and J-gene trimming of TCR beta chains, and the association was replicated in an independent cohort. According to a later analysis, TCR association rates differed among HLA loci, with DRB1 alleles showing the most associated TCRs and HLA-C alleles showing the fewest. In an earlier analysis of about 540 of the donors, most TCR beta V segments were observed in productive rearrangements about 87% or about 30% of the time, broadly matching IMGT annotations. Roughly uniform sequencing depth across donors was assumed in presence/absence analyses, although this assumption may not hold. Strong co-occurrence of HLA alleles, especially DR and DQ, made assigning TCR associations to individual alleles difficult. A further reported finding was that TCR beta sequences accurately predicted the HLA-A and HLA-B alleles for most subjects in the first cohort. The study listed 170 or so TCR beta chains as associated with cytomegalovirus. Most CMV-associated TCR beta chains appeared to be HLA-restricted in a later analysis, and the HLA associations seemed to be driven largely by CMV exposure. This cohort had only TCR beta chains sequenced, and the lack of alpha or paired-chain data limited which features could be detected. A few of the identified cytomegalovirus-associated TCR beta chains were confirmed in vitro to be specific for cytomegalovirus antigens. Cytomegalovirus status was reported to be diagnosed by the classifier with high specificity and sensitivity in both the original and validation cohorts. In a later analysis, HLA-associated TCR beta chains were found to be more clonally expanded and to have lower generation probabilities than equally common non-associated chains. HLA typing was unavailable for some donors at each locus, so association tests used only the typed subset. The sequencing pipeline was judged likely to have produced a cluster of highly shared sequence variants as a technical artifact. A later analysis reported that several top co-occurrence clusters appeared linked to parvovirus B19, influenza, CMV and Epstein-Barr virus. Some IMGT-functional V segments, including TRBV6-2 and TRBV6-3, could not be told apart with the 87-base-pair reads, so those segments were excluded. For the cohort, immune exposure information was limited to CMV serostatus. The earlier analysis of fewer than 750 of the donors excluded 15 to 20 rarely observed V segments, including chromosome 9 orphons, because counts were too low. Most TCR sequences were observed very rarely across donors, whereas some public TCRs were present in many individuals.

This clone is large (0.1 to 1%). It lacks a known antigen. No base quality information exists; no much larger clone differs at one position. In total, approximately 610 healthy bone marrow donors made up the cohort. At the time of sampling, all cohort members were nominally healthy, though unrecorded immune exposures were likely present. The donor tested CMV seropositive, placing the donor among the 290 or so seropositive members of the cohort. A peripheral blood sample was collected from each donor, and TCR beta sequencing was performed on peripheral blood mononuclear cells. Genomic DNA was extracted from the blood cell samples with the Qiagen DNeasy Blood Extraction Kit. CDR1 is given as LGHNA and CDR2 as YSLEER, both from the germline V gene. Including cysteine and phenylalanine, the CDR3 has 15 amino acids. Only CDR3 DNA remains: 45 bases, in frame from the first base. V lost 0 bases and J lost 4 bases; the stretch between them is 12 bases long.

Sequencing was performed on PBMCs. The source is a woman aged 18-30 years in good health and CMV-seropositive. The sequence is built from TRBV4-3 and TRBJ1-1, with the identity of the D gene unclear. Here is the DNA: TGCGCCAGCAGCCAAGATCAGACCTCGGGCACTGAAGCTTTCTTT. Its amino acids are CASSQDQTSGTEAFF.